Each of the 26 T cell receptor beta chains below was sequenced from the same sample in a study of blood T cell repertoires in COVID-19. The table came from immunoSEQ multiplex PCR; TCRdb's copy has only in-frame clones and leaves some out. This table holds 70,000 to 100,000 clones, about nine tenths found once. Sequencing was carried out using peripheral blood. These receptors all stem from a human donor in a cohort sampled during active COVID-19.

The chain carries TRBV4-3 and TRBJ2-3, with 8 bases matching TRBD1. The CDR3 has 15 amino acids. CDR1 is LGHNA and CDR2 is YSLEER in the germline V gene. The V segment lost 3 bases and the J segment 5 bases; nucleotides outside the gene matches: 7. For the CDR3, the DNA is TGCGCCAGCAGCCAGGATAGGACAGGGTTAGATACGCAGTATTTT. Its translation is CASSQDRTGLDTQYF.

This clone was recorded a few times. The chain joins TRBV28 to TRBJ1-1; a possible D gene is TRBD1 (6 bases). Germline CDR1 and CDR2: MDHEN and SYDVKM. The CDR3 covers 14 residues. The ends were cut back, 6 bases at V and 0 bases at J, with 11 bases in the middle. The CDR3 loop is CASRPGTLNTEAFF. The CDR3 DNA sequence: TGTGCCAGCAGGCCCGGGACATTGAACACTGAAGCTTTCTTT.

The V and J genes are TRBV15 and TRBJ1-1; 10 bases line up with TRBD1. The CDR3 consists of 15 residues. CDR1 and CDR2 from the germline V gene are LNHNV and YYDKDF (reference sequence). Germline trimming cut 1 base from V and 5 bases from J; bases unmatched to any gene: 4. The CDR3 sequence: CATSRAGTGETEAFF. The CDR3 DNA is TGTGCCACCAGCAGAGCCGGGACAGGGGAAACTGAAGCTTTCTTT.

This clone was seen a handful of times. V usage is TRBV7-2 and J usage is TRBJ1-4; 8 bases map to TRBD1. V was pared by 4 bases and J by 8 bases, with 9 bases of the junction left unmatched. Germline CDR1 reads SGHTA; CDR2 reads FQGNSA. The CDR3 runs 15 residues. As DNA, the CDR3 is TGTGCCAGCAGCTCAGGGACAGGTTGGGACGAAAAACTGTTTTTT. Translating gives CASSSGTGWDEKLFF.

This clone was counted a single time. The chain has TRBV6-1 and TRBJ2-5; no clear D gene. Germline CDR1 is MNHNS and CDR2 is SASEGT. Trimming shortened V by 2 bases and J by 4 bases, and 5 bases separated the two germline ends. The CDR3 has 12 amino acids. The CDR3 here is CASSESRETQYF. Here the CDR3 DNA reads TGTGCCAGCAGTGAATCCAGAGAGACCCAGTACTTC.

This chain connects TRBV6-2 or TRBV6-3 to TRBJ2-3, with 9 bases matching TRBD1. The V gene's germline CDR1 is MNHEY and CDR2 SVGEGT. The CDR3 sequence is 15 residues long. V lost 5 bases, J lost 2 bases, and 5 bases stayed unmatched. The CDR3 DNA is TGTGCCAGCAGTAGGGGACAGGGTACCACAGATACGCAGTATTTT. Translated, it gives CASSRGQGTTDTQYF.

The V gene is TRBV2, the J gene TRBJ1-6; no clear D gene. The CDR3 contains 13 residues. The ends were cut back, 4 bases at V and 10 bases at J, with 11 bases in the middle. Germline CDR1 is SNHLY and CDR2 is FYNNEI. The DNA for the CDR3 is TGTGCCAGCAGTGTGCGGTCGGGGTCACCCCTCCACTTT. It translates to CASSVRSGSPLHF. Complete variable domain (other parts from reference TRBV2 and TRBJ1-6): EPEVTQTPSHQVTQMGQEVILRCVPISNHLYFYWYRQILGQKVEFLVSFYNNEISEKSEIFDDQFSVERPDGSNFTLKIRSTKLEDSAMYFCASSVRSGSPLHFGNGTRLTVT.

V usage is TRBV10-2 and J usage is TRBJ1-5; tentatively, D is TRBD1 (6 bases). V was cut by 8 bases and J by 1 base, with 15 bases left in between. The V gene's germline CDR1 is WSHSY and CDR2 SAAADI. The CDR3 extends over 15 amino acids. Written as DNA, the CDR3 is TGCGCCAGCCGACAGGCCGGGGAAAGCAATCAGCCCCAGCATTTT. Amino acids: CASRQAGESNQPQHF.

The CDR3 coding sequence is TGTGCCAGTAGCCTCCTGGGACAGGGGGGCAACGAGCAGTACTTC. Encoded protein: CASSLLGQGGNEQYF. This chain uses TRBV19 with TRBJ2-7, with 11 bases that match TRBD1. CDR1 and CDR2 from the germline V gene are LNHDA and SQIVND (reference sequence). V shed 6 bases and J 5 bases; nucleotides not matched to a gene: 9. The CDR3 is made up of 15 amino acids.

V usage is TRBV28 and J usage is TRBJ2-6, with TRBD2 as a possible D gene (6 bases). Trimming took off 6 bases at V and 0 bases at J, with 21 bases between the two ends. This CDR3 region has 19 residues. Per the germline V gene, CDR1 is MDHEN and CDR2 is SYDVKM. In DNA form, the CDR3 reads TGTGCCAGCAGCCTTCGGGGGTTGGGGCTGTTCTCTGGGGCCAACGTCCTGACTTTC. Amino acid sequence: CASSLRGLGLFSGANVLTF.

The chain is built from TRBV2 and TRBJ2-1, with TRBD1 identical over 9 bases. The V gene end was trimmed by 6 bases and the J gene end by 7 bases; junction bases not matched to a gene: 10. The CDR3 runs to 15 residues. Germline CDR1 reads SNHLY; CDR2 reads FYNNEI. The CDR3 DNA follows: TGTGCCAGCAGATCAGGGACAGGGATATTGAATGAGCAGTTCTTC. Translated, it gives CASRSGTGILNEQFF.

This clone was counted a single time. The CDR3 sequence is CASSAFRVPTPDSNQPQHF. CDR3 sequence (DNA): TGTGCCAGCAGCGCATTCAGGGTCCCGACCCCCGATAGCAATCAGCCCCAGCATTTT. V is TRBV7-8 and J is TRBJ1-5; possible D gene TRBD1, 5 bases. Germline V gene sequence: CDR1 SGHVS, CDR2 FQNEAQ. V dropped 5 bases and J dropped 0 bases, with 23 bases sitting between them. The CDR3 is 19 amino acids. The entire variable domain, with the rest obtained from reference TRBV7-8 and TRBJ1-5, is as follows: GAGVSQSPRYKVAKRGQDVALRCDPISGHVSLFWYQQALGQGPEFLTYFQNEAQLDKSGLPSDRFFAERPEGSVSTLKIQRTQQEDSAVYLCASSAFRVPTPDSNQPQHFGDGTRLSIL.

This clone occurred once. This chain connects TRBV7-8 to TRBJ2-3; TRBD1 is a possible D gene (6 bases). The CDR3 runs to 14 residues. The germline gives CDR1 SGHVS, CDR2 FQNEAQ. V was clipped by 3 bases and J by 2 bases, with 9 bases between them. The DNA for the CDR3 is TGTGCCAGCAGCTTCGGACAGTCCACAGATACGCAGTATTTT. It is translated as CASSFGQSTDTQYF.

The rearrangement joins TRBV7-3 to TRBJ2-3; 7 nucleotides agree with TRBD2. The CDR3 covers 15 residues. The germline CDR1 and CDR2 sequences are SGHTA and FQGTGA. V was clipped by 6 bases and J by 0 bases; unmatched bases: 6. The DNA for the CDR3 is TGTGCCAGCAGGCCAGCGGGGCTTAGCACAGATACGCAGTATTTT. Translating it yields CASRPAGLSTDTQYF.

The V gene is TRBV18, the J gene TRBJ1-2, with D maybe TRBD1 (5 bases). The germline V gene encodes CDR1 KGHSH and CDR2 LQKENI. The CDR3 length is 15 residues. Trimming stripped 1 base from V and 6 bases from J, with 15 bases between. CDR3 loop: CASSPLNQGSNGYTF. CDR3 in DNA: TGTGCCAGCTCACCACTTAACCAGGGATCCAATGGCTACACCTTC.

The chain links TRBV5-1 to TRBJ1-6; 7 nucleotides agree with TRBD1. The CDR3 contains 15 residues. V gave up 5 bases and J gave up 7 bases; unmatched junction bases: 9. Germline V lookup: CDR1 SGHRS, CDR2 YFSETQ. The CDR3 DNA reads TGCGCCAGCAGAAGAACCGGGACAGAAAATTCACCCCTCCACTTT. Amino acids: CASRRTGTENSPLHF.

In its sample, this clone was seen once. The V and J genes are TRBV3-1 (or the pseudogene TRBV3-2) and TRBJ1-5; 9 bases are a match to TRBD1. The CDR3 loop spans 19 amino acids. Trimming removed 3 bases from V and 0 bases from J; junction bases left unmatched: 12. Looked up from germline, CDR1 is LGHDT and CDR2 is YNNKEL (reference sequence). CDR3 in DNA: TGTGCCAGCAGCCATCCTTCGGGACAGGGAATGGGTAGCAATCAGCCCCAGCATTTT. Amino acids: CASSHPSGQGMGSNQPQHF.

The J gene is TRBJ2-7, the V gene TRBV7-8; maybe TRBD1 (6 bases). Trimming left V 4 bases short and J 4 bases short, with 20 bases between. The length of the CDR3 is 16 residues. The germline CDR1 and CDR2 sequences are SGHVS and FQNEAQ. CDR3 in amino acids: CASSSQGFTGTYEQYF. In nucleotides, the CDR3 is TGTGCCAGCAGCTCACAGGGTTTTACGGGGACATACGAGCAGTACTTC.

This chain links TRBV10-2 with TRBJ2-1; 9 bases match TRBD2. The CDR3 has 17 amino acids. Germline loops: CDR1 WSHSY, CDR2 SAAADI. Trimming at V came to 5 bases and at J to 4 bases, leaving 12 bases not matched to a gene. The CDR3, as DNA: TGCGCCAGCAGTACCTTCGGCGGGAGGGCCTCTTACAATGAGCAGTTCTTC. It encodes CASSTFGGRASYNEQFF.

CDR3 bases: TGCAGCGTTGAAGATAGGGACAGAGGAAAGCAGTACTTC. Translated, it gives CSVEDRDRGKQYF. The chain joins TRBV29-1 to TRBJ2-7; 7 bases align to TRBD1. In germline, CDR1 is SQVTM, CDR2 ANQGSEA. The V gene end was trimmed by 0 bases and the J gene end by 8 bases; junction bases not matched to a gene: 7. This CDR3 is built from 13 residues.

The rearrangement joins TRBV7-2 to TRBJ1-2; D is unclear. The CDR3 runs 13 residues. V was shortened by 9 bases and J by 8 bases, with 19 bases between the two germline ends. The germline V gene encodes CDR1 SGHTA and CDR2 FQGNSA. The CDR3 DNA reads as TGTGCCAGTCGTTGGGAGTTTTCGGGGGGCTACACCTTC. This codes for CASRWEFSGGYTF.

The chain couples TRBV4-1 to TRBJ2-3, with 10 bases that match TRBD2. Germline-derived CDR1 and CDR2 are MGHRA and YSYEKL. There are 16 residues in the CDR3. J gave up 3 bases and V 4 bases, and 7 bases lay outside the gene matches. The CDR3, as DNA: TGCGCCAGCAGCCGGAAGCGGGAGGGCCGGACAGATACGCAGTATTTT. Amino acid sequence: CASSRKREGRTDTQYF.

This sequence joins TRBV4-2 and TRBJ2-1; possibly TRBD2 for D (6 bases). The germline gives CDR1 LGHNA, CDR2 YNFKEQ. The CDR3 covers 14 residues. Trimming stripped 4 bases from V and 5 bases from J, with 12 bases between. DNA of the CDR3: TGTGCCAGCAGCCGACTAGAATCCCACAATGAGCAGTTCTTC. This translates into CASSRLESHNEQFF.

The chain uses TRBV11-3 and TRBJ1-2; 10 nucleotides align to TRBD1. The CDR3 is 16 amino acids. The V and J ends lost 7 bases and 6 bases, in that order; junction bases with no gene match: 14. From germline, CDR1 is SGHNT and CDR2 YENEEA. The CDR3 is CASTAPIGTGADGYTF. DNA for the CDR3: TGTGCCAGCACCGCCCCGATCGGGACAGGGGCGGATGGCTACACCTTC.

The V gene is TRBV6-1, the J gene TRBJ1-5; D remains unclear. This CDR3 is built from 16 residues. V gave up 2 bases and J gave up 2 bases, with 13 bases separating them. Per germline, CDR1 MNHNS and CDR2 SASEGT. The CDR3 nucleotides are TGTGCCAGCAGTGAATCCACCCGTAGAGGCAATCAGCCCCAGCATTTT. Its protein product is CASSESTRRGNQPQHF.

The chain carries TRBV28 and TRBJ1-2, with 7 positions matching TRBD1. The trim removed 7 bases at V and 1 base at J, leaving 6 bases unmatched. Looked up from germline, CDR1 is MDHEN and CDR2 is SYDVKM. The CDR3 is 14 residues long. In nucleotides, the CDR3 is TGTGCCAGCATCCGACAGGGACTTAACTATGGCTACACCTTC. It specifies CASIRQGLNYGYTF.